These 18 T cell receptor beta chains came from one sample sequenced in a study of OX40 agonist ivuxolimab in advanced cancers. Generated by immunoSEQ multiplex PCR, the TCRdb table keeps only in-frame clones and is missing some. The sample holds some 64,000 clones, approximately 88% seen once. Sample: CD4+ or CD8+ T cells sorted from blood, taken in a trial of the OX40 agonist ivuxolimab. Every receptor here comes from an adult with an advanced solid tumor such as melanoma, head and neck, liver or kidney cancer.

The CDR3 loop is CASSPAPSSYQQFF. The CDR3 region has the DNA TGTGCCAGCAGCCCCGCCCCCTCTAGCTATCAACAGTTCTTC. The V call is TRBV7-8, the J call TRBJ2-1, with D possibly being TRBD2 (5 bases). Trimming cost V 5 bases and J 13 bases, with 21 bases left between them. This CDR3 is built from 14 residues. From germline, CDR1 is SGHVS and CDR2 FQNEAQ.

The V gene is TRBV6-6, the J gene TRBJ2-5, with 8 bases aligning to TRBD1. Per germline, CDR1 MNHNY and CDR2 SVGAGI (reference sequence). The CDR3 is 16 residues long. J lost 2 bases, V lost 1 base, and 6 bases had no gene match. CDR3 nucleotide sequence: TGTGCCAGCAGTTACTACAGGGGGGCAGGACAAGAGACCCAGTACTTC. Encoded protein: CASSYYRGAGQETQYF.

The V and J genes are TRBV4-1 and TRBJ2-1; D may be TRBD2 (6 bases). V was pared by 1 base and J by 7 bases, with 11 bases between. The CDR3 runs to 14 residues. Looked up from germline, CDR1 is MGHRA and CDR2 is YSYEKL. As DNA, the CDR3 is TGCGCCAGCAGCCAAGCCTCCGGGAGAAATGAGCAGTTCTTC. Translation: CASSQASGRNEQFF.

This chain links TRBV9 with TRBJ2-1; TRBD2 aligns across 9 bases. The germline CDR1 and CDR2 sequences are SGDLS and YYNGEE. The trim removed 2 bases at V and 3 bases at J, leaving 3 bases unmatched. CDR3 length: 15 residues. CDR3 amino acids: CASSVSSGNYNEQFF. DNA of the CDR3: TGTGCCAGCAGCGTTTCTAGCGGGAACTACAATGAGCAGTTCTTC.

CDR3 sequence: CATSRGKGTGNEKLFF. The CDR3, as DNA: TGTGCCACCAGCAGAGGCAAAGGGACAGGGAATGAAAAACTGTTTTTT. The chain recombines TRBV15 with TRBJ1-4, with 9 bases aligning to TRBD1. The V and J ends lost 1 base and 5 bases, in that order; junction bases with no gene match: 5. The CDR3 runs to 16 residues. Germline V gene lookup returns CDR1 LNHNV and CDR2 YYDKDF (reference sequence).

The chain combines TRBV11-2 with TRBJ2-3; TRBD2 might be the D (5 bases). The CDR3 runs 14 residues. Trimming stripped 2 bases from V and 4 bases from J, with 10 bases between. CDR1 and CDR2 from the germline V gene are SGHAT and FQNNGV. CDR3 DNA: TGTGCCAGCAGCTTATACGCTAGCTCAGATACGCAGTATTTT. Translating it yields CASSLYASSDTQYF.

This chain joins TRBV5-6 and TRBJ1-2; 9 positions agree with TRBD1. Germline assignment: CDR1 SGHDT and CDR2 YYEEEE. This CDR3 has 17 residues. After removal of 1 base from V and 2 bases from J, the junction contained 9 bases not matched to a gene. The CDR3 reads CASSLITGGRQNYGYTF. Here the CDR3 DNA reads TGTGCCAGCAGCTTGATAACAGGGGGCAGGCAGAACTATGGCTACACCTTC.

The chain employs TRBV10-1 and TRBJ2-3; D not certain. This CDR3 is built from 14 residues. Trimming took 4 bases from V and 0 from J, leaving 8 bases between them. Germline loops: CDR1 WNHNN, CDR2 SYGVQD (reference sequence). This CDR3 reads CASSGAVSTDTQYF. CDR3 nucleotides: TGCGCCAGCAGTGGTGCGGTTAGCACAGATACGCAGTATTTT.

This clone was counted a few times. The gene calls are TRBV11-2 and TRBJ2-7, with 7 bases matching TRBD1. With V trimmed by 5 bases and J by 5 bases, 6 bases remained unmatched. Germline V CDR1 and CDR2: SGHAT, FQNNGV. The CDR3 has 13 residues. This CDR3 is CASSRGQAHEQYF. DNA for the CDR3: TGTGCCAGCAGCAGAGGACAGGCCCACGAGCAGTACTTC. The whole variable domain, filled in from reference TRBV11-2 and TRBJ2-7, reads EAGVAQSPRYKIIEKRQSVAFWCNPISGHATLYWYQQILGQGPKLLIQFQNNGVVDDSQLPKDRFSAERLKGVDSTLKIQPAKLEDSAVYLCASSRGQAHEQYFGPGTRLTVT.

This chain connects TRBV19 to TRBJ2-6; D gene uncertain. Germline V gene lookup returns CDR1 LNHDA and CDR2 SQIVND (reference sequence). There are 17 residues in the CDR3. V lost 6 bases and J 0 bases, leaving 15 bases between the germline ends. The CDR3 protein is CASSLPGLSSGANVLTF. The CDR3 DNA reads TGTGCCAGTAGCCTACCGGGCCTGAGCTCTGGGGCCAACGTCCTGACTTTC.

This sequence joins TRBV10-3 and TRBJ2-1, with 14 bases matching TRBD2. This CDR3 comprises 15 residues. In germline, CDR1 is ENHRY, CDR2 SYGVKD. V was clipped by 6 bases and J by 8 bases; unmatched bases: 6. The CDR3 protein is CAIRMGLAGDDEQFF. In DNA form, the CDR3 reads TGTGCCATCAGAATGGGACTAGCGGGAGATGATGAGCAGTTCTTC.

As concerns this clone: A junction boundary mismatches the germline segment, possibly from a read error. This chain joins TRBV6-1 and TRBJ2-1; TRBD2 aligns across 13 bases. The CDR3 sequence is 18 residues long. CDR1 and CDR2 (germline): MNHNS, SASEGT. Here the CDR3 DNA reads TGTGCCAGCAGCGAAGGACAGGGCTACAGGACTAGCGGGAGTGAGCAGTTCTTC. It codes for CASSEGQGYRTSGSEQFF.

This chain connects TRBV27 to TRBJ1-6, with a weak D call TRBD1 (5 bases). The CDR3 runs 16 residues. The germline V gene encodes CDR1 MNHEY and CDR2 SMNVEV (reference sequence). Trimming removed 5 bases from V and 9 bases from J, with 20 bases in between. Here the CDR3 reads CASSPHRGEAPSPLHF. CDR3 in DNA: TGTGCCAGCAGTCCCCACCGGGGCGAGGCGCCTTCACCCCTCCACTTT.

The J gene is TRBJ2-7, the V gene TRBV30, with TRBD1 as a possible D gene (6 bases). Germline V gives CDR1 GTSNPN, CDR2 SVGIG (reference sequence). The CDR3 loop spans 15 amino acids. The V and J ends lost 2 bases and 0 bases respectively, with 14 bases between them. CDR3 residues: CAWSTGQLSSYEQYF. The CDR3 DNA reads TGTGCCTGGAGTACCGGACAGCTGAGCTCCTACGAGCAGTACTTC.

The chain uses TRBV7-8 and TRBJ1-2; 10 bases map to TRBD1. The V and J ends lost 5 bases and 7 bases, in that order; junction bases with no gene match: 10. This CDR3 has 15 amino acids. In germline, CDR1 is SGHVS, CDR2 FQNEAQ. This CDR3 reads CASSPETGGYRGYTF. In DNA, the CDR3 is TGTGCCAGCAGCCCAGAGACAGGGGGCTATCGTGGCTACACCTTC.

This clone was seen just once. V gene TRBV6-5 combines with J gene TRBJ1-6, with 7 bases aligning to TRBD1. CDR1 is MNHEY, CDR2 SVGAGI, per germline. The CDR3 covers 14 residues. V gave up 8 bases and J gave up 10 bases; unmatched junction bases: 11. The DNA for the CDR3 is TGTGCCAGCGTCGACAGGGTCTTTGGGTCACCCCTCCACTTT. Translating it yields CASVDRVFGSPLHF.

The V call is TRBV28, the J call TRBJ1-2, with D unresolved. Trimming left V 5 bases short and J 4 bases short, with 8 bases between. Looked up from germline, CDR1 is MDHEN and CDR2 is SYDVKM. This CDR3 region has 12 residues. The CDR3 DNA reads TGTGCCAGCAGTACACCGGGCTATGGCTACACCTTC. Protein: CASSTPGYGYTF.

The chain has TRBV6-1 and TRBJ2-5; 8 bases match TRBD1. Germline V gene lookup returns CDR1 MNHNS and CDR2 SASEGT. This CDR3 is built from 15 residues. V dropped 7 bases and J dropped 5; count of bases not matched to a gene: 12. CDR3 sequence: CASMSGQGARETQYF. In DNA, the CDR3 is TGTGCCAGCATGTCGGGTCAGGGGGCGAGGGAGACCCAGTACTTC.